One and the same sample provided the 26 T cell receptor beta chains below, sequenced in a study of blood T cell repertoires in COVID-19 (dated by TCRdb to about 2020). Library preparation employed the immunoSEQ multiplex PCR assay. TCRdb took over this immuneACCESS table, retaining in-frame rearrangements with V and J assigned. Such tables are incomplete; in checked studies, under half of the missing clones stem from an unresolved V gene, and the remainder is unexplained. This sample comprises about 170,000 clones, 70% to 90% of them detected only once. 6.5% to 7.5% of the sample comes from the top ten. The material sequenced was peripheral blood. Receptors originate from a man older than 75 with COVID-19, enrolled during active disease.

The chain carries TRBV6-2 or TRBV6-3 and TRBJ2-4; D is perhaps TRBD1 (8 bases). There are 13 residues in the CDR3. CDR1 and CDR2 from the germline V gene are MNHEY and SVGEGT. V shed 6 bases and J shed 9 bases, with 15 bases lying between them. The CDR3 loop is CASSLTGEGIQYF. The DNA of the CDR3 is TGTGCCAGCAGCCTGACAGGGGAGGGCATTCAGTACTTC.

The rearrangement uses TRBV12-5 and TRBJ1-2; D might be TRBD1 (5 bases). The CDR3 sequence is 16 residues long. The ends were cut back, 2 bases at V and 4 bases at J, with 17 bases in the middle. The germline V gene encodes CDR1 LGHNT and CDR2 FRNRAP. CDR3 sequence reads: CASGLKAGWNGYGYTF. In DNA, the CDR3 is TGTGCTAGTGGTTTGAAAGCAGGGTGGAATGGCTATGGCTACACCTTC.

This sequence joins TRBV6-1 and TRBJ1-6; no definite D call. This CDR3 comprises 13 residues. The V and J ends lost 2 bases and 10 bases respectively, with 9 bases between them. Germline V CDR1 and CDR2: MNHNS, SASEGT. This CDR3 reads CASSEYTKSPLHF. DNA for the CDR3: TGTGCCAGCAGTGAATACACAAAGTCACCCCTCCACTTT.

This sequence joins TRBV5-5 and TRBJ1-2; tentative D call: TRBD1 (5 bases). The CDR3 runs 13 residues. V lost 1 base to trimming and J lost 2 bases, with 6 bases between them. Germline loops: CDR1 SGHKS, CDR2 YYEKEE (reference sequence). The chain's CDR3 is CASSLSGNYGYTF. In DNA form, the CDR3 reads TGTGCCAGCAGCTTGTCAGGGAACTATGGCTACACCTTC.

The chain joins TRBV5-5 to TRBJ1-1, with 7 bases matching TRBD1. CDR1 and CDR2 (germline): SGHKS, YYEKEE (reference sequence). The CDR3 covers 17 residues. The V and J ends lost 0 bases and 0 bases, in that order; junction bases with no gene match: 8. This chain's CDR3 is CASSLGQGVGMNTEAFF. DNA of the CDR3: TGTGCCAGCAGCTTGGGACAGGGCGTAGGTATGAACACTGAAGCTTTCTTT.

CDR3: CASSIQPGQGNQPQHF. The CDR3 coding sequence is TGTGCCAGCAGCATACAACCGGGACAGGGTAATCAGCCCCAGCATTTT. The chain uses TRBV5-5 and TRBJ1-5; TRBD1 aligns across 9 bases. CDR1 and CDR2 from the germline V gene are SGHKS and YYEKEE (reference sequence). The CDR3 totals 16 residues. Losses at the gene ends were 4 bases for V and 4 bases for J; bases not matched to a gene: 9.

The chain links TRBV3-1 (or the pseudogene TRBV3-2) to TRBJ1-4, with 7 bases lining up with TRBD1. Unmatched junction bases numbered 7, after V lost 2 bases and J lost 16 bases. In germline, CDR1 is LGHDT, CDR2 YNNKEL (reference sequence). The CDR3 is 12 residues long. The chain's CDR3 is CASSQSTGRQFF. CDR3 nucleotide sequence: TGTGCCAGCAGCCAATCGACAGGGAGGCAGTTTTTT.

The chain is built from TRBV5-4 and TRBJ2-1, with D possibly matching TRBD2 (5 bases). Trimming cost V 7 bases and J 8 bases, with 22 bases left between them. This CDR3 comprises 15 residues. Germline CDR1 reads SGHNT; CDR2 reads YYREEE (reference sequence). In DNA form, the CDR3 reads TGTGCCAGCCACCGTAGCGATATTCCCCTCCATGAGCAGTTCTTC. Translating gives CASHRSDIPLHEQFF.

J is TRBJ1-1 and V is TRBV5-4; 8 bases match TRBD1. With 4 bases clipped from V and 4 bases from J, the junction kept 9 bases outside the gene matches. This CDR3 is built from 15 residues. The germline CDR1 and CDR2 sequences are SGHNT and YYREEE (reference sequence). The CDR3 sequence is CASSIRTGLGTEAFF. CDR3 coding DNA: TGTGCCAGCAGCATCCGGACAGGGTTGGGCACTGAAGCTTTCTTT.

This chain joins TRBV5-1 and TRBJ1-2; 8 bases line up with TRBD1. CDR1 is SGHRS, CDR2 YFSETQ, per germline. There are 14 residues in the CDR3. Trimming removed 4 bases from V and 4 bases from J; junction bases left unmatched: 6. The CDR3 DNA follows: TGCGCCAGCAGCCCGGACAGGGATACCTATGGCTACACCTTC. Translating gives CASSPDRDTYGYTF.

V gene TRBV6-5 combines with J gene TRBJ2-1; possible D gene TRBD2, 6 bases. V dropped 8 bases and J dropped 9 bases, with 14 bases sitting between them. The CDR3 is 12 residues long. CDR1 is MNHEY and CDR2 is SVGAGI in the germline V gene. CDR3 coding DNA: TGTGCCAGCTGGGGGGTGACGGGTGAGCAGTTCTTC. Residues: CASWGVTGEQFF.

A few counts support this clone. The same CDR3 arises from other DNA sequences in this sample as well. The V and J genes are TRBV4-3 and TRBJ1-5, with 7 bases fitting TRBD1. The germline CDR1 and CDR2 sequences are LGHNA and YSLEER. The CDR3 totals 17 residues. The junction had 6 bases not matched to a gene; V was cut back by 0 bases and J by 1 base. CDR3 loop: CASSQDPQGGSNQPQHF. In DNA, the CDR3 is TGCGCCAGCAGCCAAGATCCTCAGGGGGGAAGCAATCAGCCCCAGCATTTT.

As DNA, the CDR3 is TGTGCCAGCAGTGGAGACAGGGTGGAGGTTGGAAACACCATATATTTT. Protein product: CASSGDRVEVGNTIYF. The chain joins TRBV2 to TRBJ1-3, with 7 bases identical to TRBD1. This CDR3 has 16 residues. Germline V gene data show CDR1 as SNHLY and CDR2 as FYNNEI. The ends lost 4 bases at V and 3 bases at J; junction bases unmatched: 9.

The rearrangement uses TRBV3-1 (or the pseudogene TRBV3-2) and TRBJ1-2; D not resolved. The CDR3 length is 13 residues. V gave up 0 bases and J gave up 7 bases, with 9 bases separating them. Germline V gives CDR1 LGHDT, CDR2 YNNKEL (reference sequence). This CDR3 is CASSQDSRGGYTF. The CDR3 DNA is TGTGCCAGCAGCCAAGATAGCCGGGGTGGCTACACCTTC.

This clone was observed a handful of times. The V call is TRBV28, the J call TRBJ1-5; 7 positions agree with TRBD1. From germline, CDR1 is MDHEN and CDR2 SYDVKM. The CDR3 has 16 residues. V was clipped by 7 bases and J by 7 bases; unmatched bases: 16. CDR3 in amino acids: CASTSLGTAQGQPQHF. CDR3 DNA: TGTGCCAGCACCTCCTTAGGGACAGCTCAGGGCCAGCCCCAGCATTTT.

The chain recombines TRBV25-1 with TRBJ1-5, with TRBD1 identical over 9 bases. The germline CDR1 and CDR2 sequences are MGHDK and SYGVNS. The CDR3 sequence is 14 residues long. The V and J ends lost 4 bases and 7 bases, in that order; junction bases with no gene match: 5. The CDR3 DNA reads as TGTGCCAGCAGTGTGGACAGGGGAGGACAGCCCCAGCATTTT. Translation: CASSVDRGGQPQHF. Filled out from reference TRBV25-1 and TRBJ1-5, the complete variable domain reads EADIYQTPRYLVIGTGKKITLECSQTMGHDKMYWYQQDPGMELHLIHYSYGVNSTEKGDLSSESTVSRIRTEHFPLTLESARPSHTSQYLCASSVDRGGQPQHFGDGTRLSIL.

The gene calls are TRBV28 and TRBJ2-1, with 8 bases lining up with TRBD1. There are 14 residues in the CDR3. Germline V CDR1 and CDR2: MDHEN, SYDVKM. V shed 6 bases, J shed 7 bases, and the junction held 8 bases outside the gene matches. The CDR3 here is CASRRTGSGNEQFF. CDR3 nucleotide sequence: TGTGCCAGCAGACGGACAGGGTCAGGGAATGAGCAGTTCTTC.

V and J are TRBV25-1 and TRBJ1-2; the D is unclear. This CDR3 is 11 amino acids long. Germline V gene sequence: CDR1 MGHDK, CDR2 SYGVNS. V was clipped by 11 bases and J by 2 bases, with 9 bases between them. The CDR3 bases are TGTGCCGTTAGCGGCAACTATGGCTACACCTTC. Its translation: CAVSGNYGYTF.

The CDR3 coding sequence is TGCGCCAGCAGCCGACAATTGACAGGGGGTAGAAAAAATCAGCCCCAGCATTTT. Residues: CASSRQLTGGRKNQPQHF. The chain links TRBV4-1 to TRBJ1-5, with TRBD1 matching 9 bases. The CDR3 has 18 amino acids. V was pared by 4 bases and J by 4 bases, with 14 bases of the junction left unmatched. The germline V gene has CDR1 MGHRA and CDR2 YSYEKL.

The gene calls are TRBV5-1 and TRBJ2-3; 12 nucleotides agree with TRBD2. The J segment lost 4 bases and the V segment lost 0 bases, leaving 3 bases of the junction unmatched. The CDR3 length is 16 residues. The germline V gene encodes CDR1 SGHRS and CDR2 YFSETQ. The CDR3 is CASSLELAGGSDTQYF. As DNA, the CDR3 is TGCGCCAGCAGCTTGGAACTAGCGGGGGGCTCAGATACGCAGTATTTT. The full variable domain, in which reference TRBV5-1 and TRBJ2-3 provide the parts outside the CDR3, is KAGVTQTPRYLIKTRGQQVTLSCSPISGHRSVSWYQQTPGQGLQFLFEYFSETQRNKGNFPGRFSGRQFSNSRSEMNVSTLELGDSALYLCASSLELAGGSDTQYFGPGTRLTVL.

This clone has a single count. The rearrangement uses TRBV24-1 and TRBJ2-3; 7 bases agree with TRBD1. With V trimmed by 4 bases and J by 4 bases, 7 bases remained unmatched. Per germline, CDR1 KGHDR and CDR2 SFDVKD. The CDR3 length is 15 residues. CDR3 in amino acids: CATSDTTGAADTQYF. In nucleotides, the CDR3 is TGTGCCACCAGTGACACTACAGGGGCCGCAGATACGCAGTATTTT.

The chain couples TRBV15 to TRBJ1-2, with D perhaps matching TRBD1 (5 bases). Deletions cut 0 bases from V and 4 bases from J, with 12 bases between. Germline loops: CDR1 LNHNV, CDR2 YYDKDF (reference sequence). The CDR3 has 15 residues. The CDR3 nucleotides are TGTGCCACCAGCAGAGATCAGGAGGGGCTCTATGGCTACACCTTC. It translates to CATSRDQEGLYGYTF.

Written as DNA, the CDR3 is TGCGCCAGCATCGACGACAGGGGCACAGATACGCAGTATTTT. Translated, it gives CASIDDRGTDTQYF. The rearrangement joins TRBV5-1 to TRBJ2-3; 7 bases map to TRBD1. The junction had 5 bases not matched to a gene; V was cut back by 6 bases and J by 1 base. This CDR3 region has 14 residues. Germline V CDR1 and CDR2: SGHRS, YFSETQ.

The chain carries TRBV12-3 or TRBV12-4 and TRBJ1-5; D unresolved. The CDR3 spans 12 residues. Trimming left V 1 base short and J 6 bases short, with 4 bases between. CDR3 coding DNA: TGTGCCAGCAGTTTAGTCCGTCAGCCCCAGCATTTT. Translated: CASSLVRQPQHF.

The V gene is TRBV28, the J gene TRBJ1-2; D perhaps matches TRBD1 (5 bases). V dropped 1 base and J dropped 3 bases, with 9 bases sitting between them. The CDR3 spans 14 residues. Germline assignment: CDR1 MDHEN and CDR2 SYDVKM. This CDR3 is CASSLLGAHYGYTF. CDR3 coding DNA: TGTGCCAGCAGTTTATTAGGGGCCCACTATGGCTACACCTTC.

This clone came up a few times. The chain carries TRBV14 and TRBJ1-4; 10 bases agree with TRBD1. V was pared by 1 base and J by 5 bases, with 4 bases of the junction left unmatched. The CDR3 has 16 residues. Germline values: CDR1 SGHDN, CDR2 FVKESK. DNA of the CDR3: TGTGCCAGCAGCCAAGGTGACAGGGGGCAAAATGAAAAACTGTTTTTT. Its translation is CASSQGDRGQNEKLFF.